One sample yielded the 19 T cell receptor beta chains listed below, sequenced in a study of shared clonotypes between healthy human individuals. The data were produced by immunoSEQ multiplex PCR, yet TCRdb's version contains in-frame clones alone and is incomplete. The sample holds about 1.5 million clones; roughly 96% are singletons and the top ten take over 1%. Material for sequencing was naive CD4+ T cells sorted from blood. Subset in this sample: CD45RA+ positively selected. These receptors were collected from a young man in good health.

The V and J genes are TRBV27 and TRBJ2-7; 12 nucleotides line up with TRBD2. J gave up 0 bases and V 2 bases, and 8 bases lay outside the gene matches. Per germline, CDR1 MNHEY and CDR2 SMNVEV (reference sequence). This CDR3 spans 18 amino acids. CDR3 protein: CASSLVGLAGPDSYEQYF. The DNA for the CDR3 is TGTGCCAGCAGTTTAGTAGGACTAGCGGGACCCGACTCCTACGAGCAGTACTTC.

In this sample, this clone turned up once. The CDR3 loop is CASRRQESYEQYF. As DNA, the CDR3 is TGTGCCAGCCGTCGACAGGAGTCCTACGAGCAGTACTTC. The genes are TRBV6-5 and TRBJ2-7; possibly TRBD1 for D (6 bases). The CDR3 covers 13 residues. Per the germline V gene, CDR1 is MNHEY and CDR2 is SVGAGI. The V end was cut by 8 bases, the J end by 1 base, with 12 bases between.

The chain links TRBV27 to TRBJ2-7; 9 bases are shared with TRBD1. CDR1 is MNHEY, CDR2 SMNVEV, per germline (reference sequence). Losses at the gene ends were 5 bases for V and 4 bases for J; bases not matched to a gene: 6. The CDR3 sequence is 14 residues long. The DNA of the CDR3 is TGTGCCAGCAGTAAACAGGGGGCGAGGTACGAGCAGTACTTC. This sequence encodes CASSKQGARYEQYF.

Here the CDR3 reads CASSHDRGPGELFF. Here the CDR3 DNA reads TGCGCCAGCAGCCACGACAGGGGTCCCGGGGAGCTGTTTTTT. The V call is TRBV4-3, the J call TRBJ2-2; 8 bases line up with TRBD1. This CDR3 is 14 amino acids long. Germline V gene lookup returns CDR1 LGHNA and CDR2 YSLEER. The junction had 3 bases not matched to a gene; V was cut back by 3 bases and J by 6 bases.

The rearrangement joins TRBV7-9 to TRBJ1-2; the D is unclear. Germline assignment: CDR1 SEHNR and CDR2 FQNEAQ (reference sequence). V was trimmed by 3 bases and J by 6 bases, leaving 11 bases between them. CDR3 length: 13 residues. CDR3 sequence: CASSFLLNNGYTF. The CDR3 bases are TGTGCCAGCAGCTTCCTTCTCAATAATGGCTACACCTTC.

The chain links TRBV18 to TRBJ2-7; D tentatively fits TRBD1 or TRBD2 (6 bases each). The germline gives CDR1 KGHSH, CDR2 LQKENI. The V end was cut by 6 bases, the J end by 4 bases, with 16 bases between. The CDR3 totals 14 residues. As DNA, the CDR3 is TGTGCCAGCTCTCCTTCGGGGGCTTCATACGAGCAGTACTTC. Translating it yields CASSPSGASYEQYF.

The table lists this clone with a count of one. The genes are TRBV14 and TRBJ2-4; 9 nucleotides agree with TRBD1. Germline trimming cut 4 bases from V and 7 bases from J; bases unmatched to any gene: 2. CDR3 length: 13 amino acids. Germline lookup yields CDR1 SGHDN and CDR2 FVKESK. As DNA, the CDR3 is TGTGCCAGCAGCCGGACAGGGGACAACATTCAGTACTTC. This gives the protein CASSRTGDNIQYF.

The chain couples TRBV5-1 to TRBJ2-7; possible D gene TRBD2, 6 bases. In germline, CDR1 is SGHRS, CDR2 YFSETQ. V lost 4 bases to trimming and J lost 2 bases, with 13 bases between them. The CDR3 runs to 14 residues. The CDR3 DNA is TGCGCCAGCAGCAAAAACTGGGGGGCCTACGAGCAGTACTTC. Translation gives CASSKNWGAYEQYF. The entire variable domain, with the rest obtained from reference TRBV5-1 and TRBJ2-7, is as follows: KAGVTQTPRYLIKTRGQQVTLSCSPISGHRSVSWYQQTPGQGLQFLFEYFSETQRNKGNFPGRFSGRQFSNSRSEMNVSTLELGDSALYLCASSKNWGAYEQYFGPGTRLTVT.

Note on this clone: The sample contains more than one DNA sequence encoding this CDR3. V usage is TRBV9 and J usage is TRBJ2-3; D ambiguous. Trimming took 0 bases from V and 6 from J, leaving 11 bases between them. The CDR3 runs to 14 residues. CDR1 and CDR2 (germline): SGDLS, YYNGEE. CDR3: CASSVVGTTDTQYF. The DNA of the CDR3 is TGTGCCAGCAGCGTAGTTGGCACCACTGATACGCAGTATTTT.

This chain joins TRBV10-1 and TRBJ2-1; D is ambiguous. Trimming left V 3 bases short and J 12 bases short, with 12 bases between. The germline V gene has CDR1 WNHNN and CDR2 SYGVQD (reference sequence). The CDR3 spans 12 residues. The DNA of the CDR3 is TGCGCCAGCAGTGAATTGGGCCGGTCGCAGTTCTTC. Amino acid sequence: CASSELGRSQFF.

Here the CDR3 DNA reads TGTGCCAGCAGTTTAAAAGCCTACAGAGGGGATGAGCAGTTCTTC. Residues: CASSLKAYRGDEQFF. V gene TRBV27 combines with J gene TRBJ2-1; D is tentatively TRBD1 or TRBD2 (5 bases each). Germline CDR1 MNHEY, CDR2 SMNVEV (reference sequence). The V end was cut by 2 bases, the J end by 8 bases, with 16 bases between. The CDR3 totals 15 residues.

The chain uses TRBV5-1 and TRBJ1-4, with D unclear. The germline V gene encodes CDR1 SGHRS and CDR2 YFSETQ. This CDR3 contains 15 residues. The ends were cut back, 0 bases at V and 5 bases at J, with 11 bases in the middle. Written as DNA, the CDR3 is TGCGCCAGCAGCTTGGCGTCCGCCGGGAATGAAAAACTGTTTTTT. This translates into CASSLASAGNEKLFF.

The CDR3 DNA reads as TGTGCCAGCAGTTACTGGGGGGCATACAATGAGCAGTTCTTC. This sequence encodes CASSYWGAYNEQFF. V and J are TRBV6-5 and TRBJ2-1, with D perhaps being TRBD1 or TRBD2 (6 bases each). V shed 1 base and J shed 4 bases, with 8 bases lying between them. CDR3 length: 14 amino acids. Germline loops: CDR1 MNHEY, CDR2 SVGAGI.

Points on this clone: The identical CDR3 is also encoded by other nucleotide sequences in the sample. This chain links TRBV5-5 with TRBJ2-5; D is uncertain. The germline gives CDR1 SGHKS, CDR2 YYEKEE (reference sequence). The CDR3 runs 12 residues. Between the trimmed V and J ends, which lost 0 bases and 4 bases, there was a span of 4 bases. As DNA, the CDR3 is TGTGCCAGCAGCTTGGGCCTAGAGACCCAGTACTTC. Its protein is CASSLGLETQYF.

Concerning this clone itself: The sample has other DNA sequences that encode this CDR3 too. V is TRBV7-9 and J is TRBJ2-1, with a weak D call TRBD2 (6 bases). The germline gives CDR1 SEHNR, CDR2 FQNEAQ (reference sequence). CDR3 length: 15 residues. Trimming shortened V by 1 base and J by 4 bases, and 11 bases separated the two germline ends. CDR3 in DNA: TGTGCCAGCAGCTTAGGGCGGGGAGGATACAATGAGCAGTTCTTC. Encoded protein: CASSLGRGGYNEQFF. The variable domain in full, with the rest retrieved from reference TRBV7-9 and TRBJ2-1, is DTGVSQNPRHKITKRGQNVTFRCDPISEHNRLYWYRQTLGQGPEFLTYFQNEAQLEKSRLLSDRFSAERPKGSFSTLEIQRTEQGDSAMYLCASSLGRGGYNEQFFGPGTRLTVL.

This sequence joins TRBV7-2 and TRBJ1-2; D not resolved. Deletions cut 0 bases from V and 5 bases from J, with 10 bases between. CDR3 length: 14 amino acids. The germline V gene encodes CDR1 SGHTA and CDR2 FQGNSA. The CDR3 reads CASSLAEQKYGYTF. In DNA, the CDR3 is TGTGCCAGCAGCTTAGCGGAACAAAAGTATGGCTACACCTTC.

The rearrangement uses TRBV7-2 and TRBJ2-6; 8 bases fit TRBD1. V dropped 4 bases and J dropped 4; count of bases not matched to a gene: 12. Germline V gene lookup returns CDR1 SGHTA and CDR2 FQGNSA. The CDR3 length is 18 residues. CDR3 sequence (DNA): TGTGCCAGCAGCTACGGCGCCAGGGGGCTTATAGGGGCCAACGTCCTGACTTTC. This gives the protein CASSYGARGLIGANVLTF.

CDR3 DNA sequence: TGTGCCACCGGCCCCCATGGGGGCGGGTACGAGCAGTACTTC. Its translation is CATGPHGGGYEQYF. This chain links TRBV10-3 with TRBJ2-7, with D perhaps matching TRBD1 (6 bases). Germline CDR1 ENHRY, CDR2 SYGVKD. Between the trimmed V and J ends, which lost 10 bases and 4 bases, there was a span of 20 bases. CDR3 length equals 14 residues.

V is TRBV27 and J is TRBJ1-1; TRBD1 might be the D (6 bases). Germline loops: CDR1 MNHEY, CDR2 SMNVEV (reference sequence). V lost 3 bases to trimming and J lost 5 bases, with 22 bases between them. This CDR3 comprises 17 residues. CDR3 nucleotides: TGTGCCAGCAGTTTCTTTTCCAGGGGTTCCGTCGGGACTGAAGCTTTCTTT. Translating gives CASSFFSRGSVGTEAFF.